This T cell receptor beta chain was sequenced during a study of cytomegalovirus exposure and HLA in healthy donors. Though probably carrying unrecorded immune exposures, donors were nominally healthy at sampling. The germline V gene has CDR1 MNHEY and CDR2 SMNVEV (reference sequence). The junction had 6 bases not matched to a gene; V was cut back by 7 bases and J by 4 bases. This CDR3 has 14 residues. Overall study results and limits: A later analysis by the authors found several of the most significant clusters apparently linked to common viral pathogens. Later analysis placed DRB1 highest and HLA-C lowest in TCR association rates, which differed by HLA locus. The study flagged roughly 160 TCR beta chains as cytomegalovirus-associated.

Both 60 Vbeta primers and 13 Jbeta primers went into the PCR. The table came from immunoSEQ multiplex PCR; TCRdb's copy has only in-frame clones and leaves some out. Its listing shows about 170,000 clones. A remark on this clone: Its antigen is unidentified.

The origin of this receptor is a woman aged 55-69 years in good health and CMV-seronegative. The V call is TRBV27, the J call TRBJ2-2; 7 bases fit TRBD1. Sequencing input: PBMCs. The CDR3 spells CASKRGRSTGELFF. For the CDR3, the DNA is TGTGCCAGCAAAAGGGGGCGCAGCACCGGGGAGCTGTTTTTT.